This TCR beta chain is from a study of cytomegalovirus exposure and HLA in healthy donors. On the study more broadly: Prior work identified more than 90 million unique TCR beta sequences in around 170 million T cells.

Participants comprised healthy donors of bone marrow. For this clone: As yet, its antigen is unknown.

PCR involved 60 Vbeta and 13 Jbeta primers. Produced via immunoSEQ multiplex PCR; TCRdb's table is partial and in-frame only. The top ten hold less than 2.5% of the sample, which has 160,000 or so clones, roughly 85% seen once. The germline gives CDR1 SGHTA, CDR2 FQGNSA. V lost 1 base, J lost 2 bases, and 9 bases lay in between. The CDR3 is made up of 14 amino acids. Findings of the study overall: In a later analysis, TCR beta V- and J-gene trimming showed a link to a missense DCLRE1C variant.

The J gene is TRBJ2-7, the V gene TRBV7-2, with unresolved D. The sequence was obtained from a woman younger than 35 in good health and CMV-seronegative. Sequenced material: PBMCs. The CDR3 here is CASSLVLSAYEQYF. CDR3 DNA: TGTGCCAGCAGCTTAGTATTGTCAGCCTACGAGCAGTACTTC.